The clone carrying this T cell receptor (beta chain) was picked up one time. This sample is drawn from a study of blood T cell repertoires in COVID-19. Study-wide context: The United States, Italy and Spain were the sources of the acute and convalescent COVID-19 samples. The analysed material was cDNA or gDNA that came from T cells, B-cell-depleted T cells, or PBMCs.

Participants had their cohort set by participant-reported clinical history. The recovered donors of Cohort 3 showed two negative PCRs, clearance, or symptom resolution. Here immunoSEQ multiplex PCR was the method, and the copy in TCRdb shows in-frame clones only, minus some. The profile covers hundreds of thousands of clones, with roughly 87% appearing a single time and approximately 1% taken by the ten largest. After removal of 0 bases from V and 9 bases from J, the junction contained 8 bases not matched to a gene. Germline V gene lookup returns CDR1 MRHNA and CDR2 SNTAGT. The CDR3 is 14 residues long.

The TCR was taken from a woman in her 30s who had recovered from COVID-19. The rearrangement joins TRBV6-4 to TRBJ2-7; 7 bases align to TRBD2. The specimen was PBMCs or T cells enriched from blood (not recorded which). CDR3 residues: CASSDSPSGGMQYF. The CDR3 bases are TGTGCCAGCAGTGACTCGCCTAGCGGAGGCATGCAGTACTTC.